Below are 23 T cell receptor beta chains sequenced from a single sample in a study of cytomegalovirus exposure and HLA in healthy donors. This PCR relied on a set of 60 Vbeta primers and 13 Jbeta primers. TCRdb's copy holds only in-frame clones and misses some; the assay was immunoSEQ multiplex PCR. In the table there are about 130,000 clones, 83% of which are singletons. Sequencing input: PBMCs. All receptors derive from a woman aged 40 to 50 in good health and CMV-seropositive.

A note on this clone: A junction end diverges from the germline sequence, so it may reflect a read error. V gene TRBV7-9 combines with J gene TRBJ1-4; D unclear. Per germline, CDR1 SEHNR and CDR2 FQNEAQ (reference sequence). The CDR3 contains 13 residues. The CDR3 loop reads CSSSIDSNEKLFF. In DNA, the CDR3 is TGTTCCAGCAGCATTGACTCAAATGAAAAACTGTTTTTT.

V gene TRBV19 combines with J gene TRBJ2-3, with D perhaps TRBD2 (5 bases). Germline V CDR1 and CDR2: LNHDA, SQIVND (reference sequence). Trimming pared 7 bases from V and 5 bases from J, leaving 13 bases between. CDR3 length equals 13 residues. CDR3 nucleotide sequence: TGTGCCAGTACCGCCCGGGGAGAAGATACGCAGTATTTT. It codes for CASTARGEDTQYF.

The chain uses TRBV25-1 and TRBJ1-4; D possibly corresponds to TRBD1 (6 bases). CDR1 is MGHDK and CDR2 is SYGVNS in the germline V gene. The V end lost 3 bases, the J end lost 7 bases, and 12 bases lay between the germline ends. The CDR3 extends over 14 amino acids. CDR3 coding DNA: TGTGCCAGCAGTGACACACAGGGAGTTGAAAAACTGTTTTTT. Protein sequence: CASSDTQGVEKLFF.

This clone was seen once. The V and J genes are TRBV6-5 and TRBJ2-5; 9 bases line up with TRBD1. Per the germline V gene, CDR1 is MNHEY and CDR2 is SVGAGI. Unmatched junction bases numbered 6, after V lost 2 bases and J lost 5 bases. This CDR3 spans 15 amino acids. In DNA form, the CDR3 reads TGTGCCAGCAGTTACGGGGACAGGGATAGGGAGACCCAGTACTTC. Translating it yields CASSYGDRDRETQYF.

V gene TRBV28 combines with J gene TRBJ1-2; TRBD1 is a possible D gene (5 bases). This CDR3 spans 12 amino acids. Trimming removed 8 bases at V and 9 bases at J, with 16 bases between. Germline V gene data show CDR1 as MDHEN and CDR2 as SYDVKM. The CDR3, as DNA: TGTGCCAGCGGGGGGGGTCATAAGAGCTACACCTTC. Translation: CASGGGHKSYTF.

This chain links TRBV19 with TRBJ2-1, with a weak D call TRBD2 (5 bases). V was pared by 4 bases and J by 8 bases, with 12 bases between. The CDR3 consists of 13 residues. Germline values: CDR1 LNHDA, CDR2 SQIVND (reference sequence). CDR3 in amino acids: CASSNVPGDEQFF. Written as DNA, the CDR3 is TGTGCCAGTAGTAATGTTCCCGGGGATGAGCAGTTCTTC.

The chain has TRBV7-8 and TRBJ1-2; D might be TRBD1 (5 bases). Germline V lookup: CDR1 SGHVS, CDR2 FQNEAQ. V gave up 1 base and J gave up 4 bases, with 13 bases separating them. The CDR3 length is 15 residues. In DNA form, the CDR3 reads TGTGCCAGCAGCTTAGTACAGGACCCTTTCTATGGCTACACCTTC. Its protein product is CASSLVQDPFYGYTF.

V is TRBV5-6 and J is TRBJ1-2, with a weak D call TRBD1 (6 bases). The CDR3 loop spans 13 amino acids. V was trimmed by 3 bases and J by 6 bases, leaving 12 bases between them. Germline CDR1 and CDR2: SGHDT and YYEEEE. CDR3 bases: TGTGCCAGCAGCTCCCCAGGGGCCGATGGCTACACCTTC. It is translated as CASSSPGADGYTF.

This clone has more than one count but fewer than ten. The J gene is TRBJ2-1, the V gene TRBV9, with a possible D match to TRBD2 (6 bases). V gave up 0 bases and J gave up 4 bases, with 11 bases separating them. Looked up from germline, CDR1 is SGDLS and CDR2 is YYNGEE. The CDR3 is 15 amino acids. The CDR3 loop is CASSVDERAYNEQFF. In DNA, the CDR3 is TGTGCCAGCAGCGTAGACGAGCGGGCGTACAATGAGCAGTTCTTC.

The chain uses TRBV5-6 and TRBJ2-1, with 12 bases fitting TRBD2. The V gene's germline CDR1 is SGHDT and CDR2 YYEEEE. The CDR3 is 15 residues long. The trim removed 4 bases at V and 8 bases at J, leaving 7 bases unmatched. CDR3 sequence reads: CASSLLAGGLYEQFF. The CDR3 DNA sequence: TGTGCCAGCAGCCTACTAGCGGGAGGTTTGTATGAGCAGTTCTTC. Based on the CDR3 plus reference TRBV5-6 and TRBJ2-1, the full variable domain is DAGVTQSPTHLIKTRGQQVTLRCSPKSGHDTVSWYQQALGQGPQFIFQYYEEEERQRGNFPDRFSGHQFPNYSSELNVNALLLGDSALYLCASSLLAGGLYEQFFGPGTRLTVL.

This chain joins TRBV7-6 and TRBJ2-7; 7 bases fit TRBD1. Germline V CDR1 and CDR2: SGHVS, FNYEAQ. The CDR3 extends over 17 amino acids. Trimming removed 1 base from V and 0 bases from J; junction bases left unmatched: 9. In DNA form, the CDR3 reads TGTGCCAGCAGCTTAGGGCGACAGGGAAGTGGCTCCTACGAGCAGTACTTC. Translated, it gives CASSLGRQGSGSYEQYF.

The rearrangement joins TRBV27 to TRBJ2-7; 9 bases fit TRBD1. Germline lookup yields CDR1 MNHEY and CDR2 SMNVEV (reference sequence). V was clipped by 0 bases and J by 5 bases; unmatched bases: 11. This CDR3 comprises 17 residues. CDR3 amino acids: CASSLSSGTGYRDEQYF. CDR3 bases: TGTGCCAGCAGTTTATCCTCCGGGACAGGGTACAGGGACGAGCAGTACTTC.

V gene TRBV30 combines with J gene TRBJ1-4, with 9 nucleotides matching TRBD1. V was pared by 4 bases and J by 7 bases, with 4 bases of the junction left unmatched. Germline CDR1 GTSNPN, CDR2 SVGIG (reference sequence). The CDR3 loop spans 13 amino acids. The CDR3, as DNA: TGTGCCTGGAACAGGGGGCTAGGTGAAAAACTGTTTTTT. Protein product: CAWNRGLGEKLFF.

The V gene is TRBV11-2, the J gene TRBJ1-1; 11 bases agree with TRBD1. Trimming took 4 bases from V and 4 from J; bases not matched to a gene: 2. CDR3 length equals 14 residues. Germline-derived CDR1 and CDR2 are SGHAT and FQNNGV. In nucleotides, the CDR3 is TGTGCCAGCAGCTCCGGGACAGGGGGCACTGAAGCTTTCTTT. Protein: CASSSGTGGTEAFF. Complete variable domain (other parts from reference TRBV11-2 and TRBJ1-1): EAGVAQSPRYKIIEKRQSVAFWCNPISGHATLYWYQQILGQGPKLLIQFQNNGVVDDSQLPKDRFSAERLKGVDSTLKIQPAKLEDSAVYLCASSSGTGGTEAFFGQGTRLTVV.

The V gene is TRBV6-1, the J gene TRBJ2-7; D possibly corresponds to TRBD1 (5 bases). CDR1 and CDR2 from the germline V gene are MNHNS and SASEGT. This CDR3 spans 14 amino acids. Trimming stripped 3 bases from V and 1 base from J, with 10 bases between. CDR3 DNA sequence: TGTGCCAGCAGTGACAGGGCCCCTTCCTACGAGCAGTACTTC. Translating gives CASSDRAPSYEQYF.

V usage is TRBV25-1 and J usage is TRBJ1-1; D perhaps matches TRBD1 (6 bases). This CDR3 spans 13 amino acids. Trimming removed 7 bases at V and 4 bases at J, with 13 bases between. In germline, CDR1 is MGHDK, CDR2 SYGVNS. CDR3 in DNA: TGTGCCAGCACCCCACAGGGCGGCACTGAAGCTTTCTTT. As protein: CASTPQGGTEAFF. Drawing the rest from reference TRBV25-1 and TRBJ1-1, the complete variable domain is EADIYQTPRYLVIGTGKKITLECSQTMGHDKMYWYQQDPGMELHLIHYSYGVNSTEKGDLSSESTVSRIRTEHFPLTLESARPSHTSQYLCASTPQGGTEAFFGQGTRLTVV.

The rearrangement uses TRBV4-1 and TRBJ2-3; TRBD1 matches at 10 bases. Germline trimming cut 4 bases from V and 3 bases from J; bases unmatched to any gene: 1. Germline CDR1 MGHRA, CDR2 YSYEKL. The length of the CDR3 is 14 residues. Written as DNA, the CDR3 is TGCGCCAGCAGCCCGGGACAGGGGACAGATACGCAGTATTTT. Translated, it gives CASSPGQGTDTQYF.

The chain combines TRBV7-8 with TRBJ2-4; 9 bases are shared with TRBD1. Trimming removed 5 bases from V and 1 base from J; junction bases left unmatched: 6. Germline loops: CDR1 SGHVS, CDR2 FQNEAQ. The CDR3 consists of 16 residues. Here the CDR3 DNA reads TGTGCCAGCAGCCCCGGGACAGGGTTTGCCAAAAACATTCAGTACTTC. This encodes CASSPGTGFAKNIQYF.

CDR3 in amino acids: CASSLWGTGAYNEQFF. The CDR3 bases are TGCGCCAGCAGCTTGTGGGGGACAGGGGCCTACAATGAGCAGTTCTTC. The chain combines TRBV5-1 with TRBJ2-1; the match to TRBD1 covers 10 bases. Trimming removed 1 base from V and 2 bases from J; junction bases left unmatched: 3. Germline-derived CDR1 and CDR2 are SGHRS and YFSETQ. The CDR3 has 16 residues. The variable domain in full, with the rest retrieved from reference TRBV5-1 and TRBJ2-1, is KAGVTQTPRYLIKTRGQQVTLSCSPISGHRSVSWYQQTPGQGLQFLFEYFSETQRNKGNFPGRFSGRQFSNSRSEMNVSTLELGDSALYLCASSLWGTGAYNEQFFGPGTRLTVL.

The chain employs TRBV27 and TRBJ2-5; D might be TRBD1 (6 bases). The DNA end favors TRBJ2-7, so the J call may be wrong. The CDR3 covers 13 residues. Germline-derived CDR1 and CDR2 are MNHEY and SMNVEV (reference sequence). CDR3 in DNA: TGTGCCAGCAGCCGCGACCAGGGGTACGAGCAGTACTTC. It specifies CASSRDQGYEQYF.

This chain connects TRBV9 to TRBJ2-1; 13 positions match TRBD2. Trimming removed 4 bases from V and 9 bases from J; junction bases left unmatched: 10. The CDR3 consists of 16 residues. CDR1 is SGDLS and CDR2 is YYNGEE in the germline V gene. CDR3 DNA sequence: TGTGCCAGCAGCCCAACCGGACTAGCGGGAGCTGGTGAGCAGTTCTTC. Translating it yields CASSPTGLAGAGEQFF.

The V call is TRBV10-3, the J call TRBJ2-7, with D possibly being TRBD1 (6 bases). The CDR3 contains 14 residues. Trimming took 3 bases from V and 9 from J, leaving 18 bases between them. CDR1 is ENHRY, CDR2 SYGVKD, per germline. CDR3 DNA sequence: TGTGCCATCAGTGATCTAGGGACATCAACACGGCAGTACTTC. This sequence encodes CAISDLGTSTRQYF.

This chain links TRBV7-2 with TRBJ2-3, with 8 positions matching TRBD1. The ends lost 5 bases at V and 2 bases at J; junction bases unmatched: 9. Germline V CDR1 and CDR2: SGHTA, FQGNSA. This CDR3 has 16 residues. In DNA form, the CDR3 reads TGTGCCAGCAGCCCGGAGGGGACAGGATACACAGATACGCAGTATTTT. Translating it yields CASSPEGTGYTDTQYF.